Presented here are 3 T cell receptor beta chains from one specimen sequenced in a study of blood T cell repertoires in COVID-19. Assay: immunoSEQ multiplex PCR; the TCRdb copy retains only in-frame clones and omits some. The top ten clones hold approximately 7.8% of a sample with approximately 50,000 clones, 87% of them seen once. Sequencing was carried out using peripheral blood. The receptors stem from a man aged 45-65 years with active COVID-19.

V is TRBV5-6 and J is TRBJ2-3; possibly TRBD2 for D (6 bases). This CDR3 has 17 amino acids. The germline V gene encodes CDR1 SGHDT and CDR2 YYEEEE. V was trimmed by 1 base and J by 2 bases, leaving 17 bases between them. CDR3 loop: CASSLLGLATPTDTQYF. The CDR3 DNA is TGTGCCAGCAGCTTGTTGGGGCTAGCGACTCCCACAGATACGCAGTATTTT. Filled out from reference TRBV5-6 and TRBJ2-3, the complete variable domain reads DAGVTQSPTHLIKTRGQQVTLRCSPKSGHDTVSWYQQALGQGPQFIFQYYEEEERQRGNFPDRFSGHQFPNYSSELNVNALLLGDSALYLCASSLLGLATPTDTQYFGPGTRLTVL.

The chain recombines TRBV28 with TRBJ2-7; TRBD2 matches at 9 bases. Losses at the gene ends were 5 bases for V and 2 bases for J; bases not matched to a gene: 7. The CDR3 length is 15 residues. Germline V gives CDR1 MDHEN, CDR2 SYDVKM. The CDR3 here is CASSPQIAGAYEQYF. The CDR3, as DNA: TGTGCCAGCAGTCCACAAATAGCGGGAGCCTACGAGCAGTACTTC.

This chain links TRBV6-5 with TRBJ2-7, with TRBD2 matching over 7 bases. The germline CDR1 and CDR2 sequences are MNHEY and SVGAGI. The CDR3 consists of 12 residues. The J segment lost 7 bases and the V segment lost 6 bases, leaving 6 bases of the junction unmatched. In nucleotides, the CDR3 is TGTGCCAGCAGAGTGACAGCGGGAGAGCAGTACTTC. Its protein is CASRVTAGEQYF.